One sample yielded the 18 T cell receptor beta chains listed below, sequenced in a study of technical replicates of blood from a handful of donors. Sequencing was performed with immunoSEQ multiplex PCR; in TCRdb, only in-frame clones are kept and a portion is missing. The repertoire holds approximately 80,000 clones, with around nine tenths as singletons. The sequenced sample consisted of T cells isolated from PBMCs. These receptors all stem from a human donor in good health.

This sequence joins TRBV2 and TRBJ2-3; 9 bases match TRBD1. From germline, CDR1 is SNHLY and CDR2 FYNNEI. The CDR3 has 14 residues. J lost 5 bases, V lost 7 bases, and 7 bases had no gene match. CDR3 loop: CASTHRGRIDTQYF. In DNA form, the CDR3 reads TGTGCCAGCACACACAGGGGGCGGATAGATACGCAGTATTTT.

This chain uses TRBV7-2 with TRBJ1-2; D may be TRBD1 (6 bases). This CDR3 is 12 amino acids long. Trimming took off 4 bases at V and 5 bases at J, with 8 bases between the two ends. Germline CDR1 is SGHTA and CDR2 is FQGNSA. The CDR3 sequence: CASSSQGYGYTF. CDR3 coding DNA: TGTGCCAGCAGCTCACAGGGATATGGCTACACCTTC.

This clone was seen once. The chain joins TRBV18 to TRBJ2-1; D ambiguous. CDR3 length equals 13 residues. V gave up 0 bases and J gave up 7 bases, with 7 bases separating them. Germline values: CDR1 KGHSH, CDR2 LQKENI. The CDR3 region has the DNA TGTGCCAGCTCACCACCCGGAGATAATGAGCAGTTCTTC. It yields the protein CASSPPGDNEQFF.

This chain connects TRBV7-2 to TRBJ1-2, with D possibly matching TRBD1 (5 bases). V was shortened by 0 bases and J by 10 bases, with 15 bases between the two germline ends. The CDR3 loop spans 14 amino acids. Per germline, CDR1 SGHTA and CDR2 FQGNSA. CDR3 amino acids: CASSLANLGQTYTF. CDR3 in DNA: TGTGCCAGCAGCTTAGCGAACCTGGGGCAAACCTACACCTTC. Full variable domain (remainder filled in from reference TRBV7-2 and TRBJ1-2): GAGVSQSPSNKVTEKGKDVELRCDPISGHTALYWYRQSLGQGLEFLIYFQGNSAPDKSGLPSDRFSAERTGGSVSTLTIQRTQQEDSAVYLCASSLANLGQTYTFGSGTRLTVV.

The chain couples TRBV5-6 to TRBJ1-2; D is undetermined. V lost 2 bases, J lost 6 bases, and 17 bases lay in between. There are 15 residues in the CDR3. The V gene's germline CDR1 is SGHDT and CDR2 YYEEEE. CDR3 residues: CASSFVPYAGNGYTF. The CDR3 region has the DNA TGTGCCAGCAGCTTCGTCCCTTATGCGGGCAATGGCTACACCTTC. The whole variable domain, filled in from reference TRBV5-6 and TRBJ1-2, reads DAGVTQSPTHLIKTRGQQVTLRCSPKSGHDTVSWYQQALGQGPQFIFQYYEEEERQRGNFPDRFSGHQFPNYSSELNVNALLLGDSALYLCASSFVPYAGNGYTFGSGTRLTVV.

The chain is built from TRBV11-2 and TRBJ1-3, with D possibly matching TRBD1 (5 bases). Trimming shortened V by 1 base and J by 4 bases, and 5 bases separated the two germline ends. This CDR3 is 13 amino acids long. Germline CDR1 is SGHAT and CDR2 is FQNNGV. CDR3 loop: CASSLGTGNTIYF. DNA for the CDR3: TGTGCCAGCAGCTTAGGGACAGGAAACACCATATATTTT.

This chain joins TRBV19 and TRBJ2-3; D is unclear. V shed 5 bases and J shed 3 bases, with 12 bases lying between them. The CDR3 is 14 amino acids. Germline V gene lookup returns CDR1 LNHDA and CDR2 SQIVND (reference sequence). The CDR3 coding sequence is TGTGCCAGTAGTCCCCAGTTTAATACAGATACGCAGTATTTT. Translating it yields CASSPQFNTDTQYF.

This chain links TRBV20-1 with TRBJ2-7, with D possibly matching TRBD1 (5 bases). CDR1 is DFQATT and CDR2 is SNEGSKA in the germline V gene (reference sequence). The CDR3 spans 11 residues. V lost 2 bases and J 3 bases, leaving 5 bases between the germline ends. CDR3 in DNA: TGCAGTGCTAGACAGGGCTACGAGCAGTACTTC. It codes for CSARQGYEQYF.

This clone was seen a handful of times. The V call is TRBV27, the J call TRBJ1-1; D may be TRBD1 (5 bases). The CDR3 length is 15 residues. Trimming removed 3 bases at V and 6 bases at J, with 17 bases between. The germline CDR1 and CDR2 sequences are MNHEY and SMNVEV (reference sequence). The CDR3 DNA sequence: TGTGCCAGCAGTTTTAAAGGACACTGGAAATCTGAAGCTTTCTTT. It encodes CASSFKGHWKSEAFF.

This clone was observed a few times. The CDR3 loop is CAWRDANYGYTF. As DNA, the CDR3 is TGTGCGTGGAGGGACGCTAACTATGGCTACACCTTC. J is TRBJ1-2 and V is TRBV10-3; tentative D call: TRBD1 (5 bases). The CDR3 runs to 12 residues. Per the germline V gene, CDR1 is ENHRY and CDR2 is SYGVKD.

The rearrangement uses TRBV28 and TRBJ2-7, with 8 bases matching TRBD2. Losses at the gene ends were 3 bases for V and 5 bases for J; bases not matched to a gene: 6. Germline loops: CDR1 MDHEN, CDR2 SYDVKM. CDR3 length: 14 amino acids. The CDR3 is CASSFQREFHEQYF. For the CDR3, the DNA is TGTGCCAGCAGTTTTCAGCGGGAGTTCCACGAGCAGTACTTC.

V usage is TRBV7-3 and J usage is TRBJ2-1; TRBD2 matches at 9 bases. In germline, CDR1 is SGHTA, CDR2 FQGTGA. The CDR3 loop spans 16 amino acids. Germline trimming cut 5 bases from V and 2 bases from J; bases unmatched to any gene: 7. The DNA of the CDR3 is TGTGCCAGCAGCGCGCCCCTAGCGGGGACCTACAATGAGCAGTTCTTC. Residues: CASSAPLAGTYNEQFF.

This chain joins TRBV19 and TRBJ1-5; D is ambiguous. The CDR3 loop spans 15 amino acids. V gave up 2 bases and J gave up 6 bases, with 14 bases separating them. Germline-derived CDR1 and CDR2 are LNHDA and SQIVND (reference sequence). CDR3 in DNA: TGTGCCAGTAGTATACTCGGCCAAGGCGGTCAGCCCCAGCATTTT. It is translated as CASSILGQGGQPQHF. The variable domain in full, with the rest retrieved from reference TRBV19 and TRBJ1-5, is DGGITQSPKYLFRKEGQNVTLSCEQNLNHDAMYWYRQDPGQGLRLIYYSQIVNDFQKGDIAEGYSVSREKKESFPLTVTSAQKNPTAFYLCASSILGQGGQPQHFGDGTRLSIL.

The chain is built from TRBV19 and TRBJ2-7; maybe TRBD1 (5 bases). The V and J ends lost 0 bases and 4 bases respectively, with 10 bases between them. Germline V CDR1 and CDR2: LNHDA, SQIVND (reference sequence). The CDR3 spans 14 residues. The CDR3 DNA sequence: TGTGCCAGTAGTATAGACTCGACAGTTTACGAGCAGTACTTC. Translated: CASSIDSTVYEQYF.

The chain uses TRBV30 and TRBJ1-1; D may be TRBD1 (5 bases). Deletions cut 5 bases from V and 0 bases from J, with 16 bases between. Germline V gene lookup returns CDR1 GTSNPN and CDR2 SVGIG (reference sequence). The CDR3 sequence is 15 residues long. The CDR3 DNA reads TGTGCCTGGGGGGGGAGGAATTTCATGAACACTGAAGCTTTCTTT. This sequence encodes CAWGGRNFMNTEAFF.

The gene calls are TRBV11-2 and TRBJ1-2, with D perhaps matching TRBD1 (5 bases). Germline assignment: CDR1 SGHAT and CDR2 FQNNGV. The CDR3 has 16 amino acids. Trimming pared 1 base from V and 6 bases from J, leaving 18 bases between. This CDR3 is CASSLVRAPFIDGYTF. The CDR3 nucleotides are TGTGCCAGCAGCTTAGTCAGGGCTCCATTTATTGATGGCTACACCTTC.

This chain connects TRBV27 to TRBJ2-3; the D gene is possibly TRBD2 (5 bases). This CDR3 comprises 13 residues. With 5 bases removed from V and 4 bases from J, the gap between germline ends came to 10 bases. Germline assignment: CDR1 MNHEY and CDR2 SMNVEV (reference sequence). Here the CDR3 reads CASSTGTPDTQYF. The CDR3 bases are TGTGCCAGCAGTACGGGAACCCCAGATACGCAGTATTTT.

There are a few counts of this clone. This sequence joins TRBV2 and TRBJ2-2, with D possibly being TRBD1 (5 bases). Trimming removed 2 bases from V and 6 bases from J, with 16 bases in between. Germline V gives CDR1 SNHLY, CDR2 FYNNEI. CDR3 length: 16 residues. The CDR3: CASSERFSKQAGELFF. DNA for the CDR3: TGTGCCAGCAGTGAAAGGTTTTCGAAACAGGCCGGGGAGCTGTTTTTT.